A selection of T cell receptor beta chains follows, all from one sample in a study of beta chain features in type 1 diabetes. Here immunoSEQ multiplex PCR was the method, and the copy in TCRdb shows in-frame clones only, minus some. The table has approximately 600,000 clones, 12% seen once. The sequencing sample was made of naive CD4+ T cells from blood. The receptors stem from a man under 40 with type 1 diabetes. CDR3s include the opening cysteine and the closing phenylalanine or tryptophan. D genes are given only for firm matches. The listing skips clone size in some rows; elsewhere it reads once, few, many or a size class.

D gene	J gene	V gene	clone size	CDR3 protein	CDR3 DNA
TRBD2	TRBJ2-3	TRBV11-2	.	CASSLGRGGQNTQYF	TGTGCCAGCAGCTTGGGACGGGGGGGTCAAAATACGCAGTATTTT
.	TRBJ2-7	TRBV19	.	CASGKGTAGSYEQYF	TGTGCCAGTGGCAAAGGGACAGCGGGATCCTACGAGCAGTACTTC
.	TRBJ2-5	TRBV21-1	many	CASSLGGRREGETQYF	TGTGCCAGCAGCTTAGGAGGCCGCAGGGAAGGGGAGACCCAGTACTTC
TRBD1	TRBJ1-1	TRBV2	.	CASRGRTGAEAFF	TGTGCCAGCAGGGGCCGGACAGGAGCTGAAGCTTTCTTT
.	TRBJ2-5	TRBV14	.	CASSQITPGLYVGTQYF	TGTGCCAGCAGCCAAATAACACCGGGACTCTATGTCGGGACCCAGTACTTC
TRBD2	TRBJ2-3	TRBV9	few	CASSANPGTSGGPSTDTQYF	TGTGCCAGCAGCGCTAATCCCGGGACTAGCGGGGGCCCTAGCACAGATACGCAGTATTTT
.	TRBJ2-1	TRBV18	few	CASSRRPGDVMGNEQFF	TGTGCCAGCTCACGTCGGCCGGGGGATGTTATGGGTAATGAGCAGTTCTTC
TRBD1	TRBJ1-4	TRBV11-2	few	CATSGTGREKLFF	TGTGCCACGTCCGGGACAGGGCGTGAAAAACTGTTTTTT
.	TRBJ2-5	TRBV28	.	CASSSQETQYF	TGTGCCAGCAGTTCCCAAGAGACCCAGTACTTC
.	TRBJ1-2	TRBV19	.	CASRVQGVYGYTF	TGTGCCAGTAGGGTACAGGGAGTCTATGGCTACACCTTC
.	TRBJ1-2	TRBV25-1	.	CASSANGAGANYGYTF	TGTGCCAGCAGTGCCAACGGGGCAGGAGCTAACTATGGCTACACCTTC